This T cell receptor (beta chain) was identified in a study of cytomegalovirus exposure and HLA in healthy donors. Regarding the study as a whole: Later analysis demonstrated an association between a missense DCLRE1C variant and TCR beta V- and J-gene trimming. Highly shared variants forming one cluster were likely a sequencing artifact.

At sampling all donors were nominally healthy, likely with unrecorded immune exposures. Looked up from germline, CDR1 is MNHNS and CDR2 is SASEGT. This CDR3 region has 17 residues. The germline V and J ends were trimmed by 2 bases and 5 bases, with 19 bases remaining between them. The study ran its PCR with 60 Vbeta and 13 Jbeta primers. Profiling relied on immunoSEQ multiplex PCR, and the TCRdb table lists in-frame clones only, not all of them. This table holds 85,000 to 100,000 clones, about 77% found once. Turning to this clone: Its antigen is not identified.

Material: PBMCs. The sequence derives from a man in his forties in good health and CMV-seronegative. This chain connects TRBV6-1 to TRBJ1-5; tentatively, D is TRBD1 (6 bases). DNA of the CDR3: TGTGCCAGCAGTGAAATTTTCGCGACAGGAGGTTATCAGCCCCAGCATTTT. Residues: CASSEIFATGGYQPQHF.